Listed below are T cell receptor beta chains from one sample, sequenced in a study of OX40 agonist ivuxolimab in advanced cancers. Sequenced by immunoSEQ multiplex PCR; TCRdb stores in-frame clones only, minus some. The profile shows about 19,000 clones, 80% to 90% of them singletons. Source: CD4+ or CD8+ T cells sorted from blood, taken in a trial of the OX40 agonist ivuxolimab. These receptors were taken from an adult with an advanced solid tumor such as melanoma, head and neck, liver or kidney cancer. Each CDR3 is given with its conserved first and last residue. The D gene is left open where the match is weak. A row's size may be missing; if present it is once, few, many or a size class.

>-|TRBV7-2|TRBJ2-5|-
CASSHWKGGTQETQYF
TGTGCCAGCAGCCACTGGAAGGGTGGCACACAAGAGACCCAGTACTTC
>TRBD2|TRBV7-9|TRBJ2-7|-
CASSFAGGGAPYEQYF
TGTGCCAGCAGCTTCGCGGGGGGGGGCGCCCCCTACGAGCAGTACTTC
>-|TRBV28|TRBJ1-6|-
CASKGANNSPLHF
TGTGCCAGCAAAGGGGCCAATAATTCACCCCTCCACTTT
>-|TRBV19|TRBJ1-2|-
CASSATGKARGYGYTF
TGTGCCAGTAGTGCGACCGGAAAAGCTAGGGGCTATGGCTACACCTTC
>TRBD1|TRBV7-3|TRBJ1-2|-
CASSLAQTGGEGGYTF
TGTGCCAGCAGCTTAGCCCAGACAGGGGGCGAGGGTGGCTACACCTTC
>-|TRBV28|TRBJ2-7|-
CASSSGGSGDLREQYF
TGTGCCAGCAGTTCTGGGGGCTCCGGGGATCTACGCGAGCAGTACTTC
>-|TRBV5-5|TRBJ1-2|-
CASSGAGRYYGYTF
TGTGCCAGTAGTGGGGCAGGGAGATACTATGGCTACACCTTC
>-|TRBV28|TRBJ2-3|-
CASSPVGLRTDTQYF
TGTGCCAGCAGCCCGGTGGGACTCCGCACAGATACGCAGTATTTT
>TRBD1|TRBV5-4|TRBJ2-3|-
CASSLAGDREKATQYF
TGTGCCAGCAGCTTGGCGGGGGACAGGGAGAAGGCTACGCAGTATTTT
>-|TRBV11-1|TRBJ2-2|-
CASSLVLGELFF
TGTGCCAGCAGCTTAGTCCTCGGGGAGCTGTTTTTT
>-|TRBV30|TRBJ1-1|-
CAWSVGQGGTEAFF
TGTGCCTGGAGTGTAGGGCAGGGCGGGACTGAAGCTTTCTTT
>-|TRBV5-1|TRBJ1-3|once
CASSLSTGGNTIYF
TGCGCCAGCAGCTTGAGCACCGGCGGAAACACCATATATTTT
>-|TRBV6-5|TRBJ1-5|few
CASSYGGLNQPQHF
TGTGCCAGCAGTTATGGAGGGCTCAATCAGCCCCAGCATTTT
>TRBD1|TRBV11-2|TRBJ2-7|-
CASETGGTYEQYF
TGTGCCAGCGAGACAGGGGGTACCTACGAGCAGTACTTC